This T cell receptor (beta chain) was captured in a study of cytomegalovirus exposure and HLA in healthy donors (dated 2017 in TCRdb). About the study as a whole: The 650 to 800 repertoires of the first cohort and the approximately 130 validation repertoires were produced on the same platform, according to a later analysis. The study aimed to test whether cataloging public T cell receptors could reveal signatures of past pathogen exposure. In addition to the first cohort of around 670 subjects, a separate validation cohort of 120 different subjects was used. The study combined high-throughput TCR immunosequencing, statistical association of individual TCRs with disease status, and machine learning to predict cytomegalovirus infection status.

The count of this clone is one. The specificity of this receptor is unknown. No base qualities exist here, and no much larger clone lies one base off it. Receptor libraries were prepared by the immunoSEQ multiplex PCR assay. Under the source paper's analysis protocol: A statistical classification framework was developed to diagnose cytomegalovirus status using the catalog of TCR beta chain sequences. TCRdb provides this immuneACCESS table in a form limited to in-frame rearrangements. Some clones are lacking; in checked studies, under half of them reflect an unresolved V gene, and why the rest are absent is not known. V and J calls plus clone size are reproduced from that table; the DNA served to infer D and trimming. In all, the sample holds tens of thousands of clones, and 84% of those were seen once. Around an eighth of the sample goes to the ten largest clones. Separate from the roughly 650-subject first cohort, the validation cohort of around 130 subjects was the group to which the donors belonged.

What the work shows at the level of the full study, not this receptor alone: In both the original and validation cohorts, the classifier was reported to diagnose cytomegalovirus status with high specificity and sensitivity. Of the cluster scores, roughly 95% were above 0 in a later analysis, which found that TCRs clustered in the first cohort also tended to co-occur in the 110 or so validation repertoires. The study gave a list of under 200 TCR beta chains associated with cytomegalovirus. In vitro tests confirmed that a few of the cytomegalovirus-associated TCR beta chains recognize cytomegalovirus antigens. While some public TCRs were present in many individuals, most TCR sequences turned up only very rarely across donors. It was suggested by the authors that the approach could potentially be generalized to other disease states and immunological phenotypes. A later analysis lacked HLA typing for the validation cohort, so it scored co-occurrence in that cohort across all 110 or so repertoires.

The CDR3 runs 11 residues from the cysteine to the phenylalanine. The CDR3 DNA has 33 bases and is translated from base 1. CDR1 and CDR2 (DFQATT, SNEGSKA) derive from the germline V gene (reference sequence). Ends trimmed: V by 6 bases, J by 10 bases; bases unmatched to a gene: 9. The V gene is TRBV20-1 and the J gene is TRBJ2-7; TRBD1 aligns with 7 central bases. The TCR comes from a woman in her late teens or twenties in good health and CMV-seropositive. The sequenced material came from PBMCs. The CDR3 in this case is CSADGQEVQYF. The DNA sequence reads TGCAGTGCGGATGGACAGGAGGTCCAGTACTTC.